This entry is about one T cell receptor beta chain. The clone's antigen remains unknown. No base qualities exist here, and no much larger clone lies one base off it. The immunoSEQ Assay, a bias-controlled multiplex PCR, was used to amplify TCRbeta CDR3 regions from genomic DNA. In the authors' own workflow: The number of nucleated cells in each sample was estimated by amplification of reference gene primers within the assay. To quantify the absolute abundance of each unique TCRbeta CDR3 rearrangement, sequence reads were collapsed and filtered. For each sample, productive Simpson clonality was calculated as the square root of Simpson's diversity index over productive rearrangements. TCRdb obtained this table from immuneACCESS and retained in-frame rearrangements with V and J assigned. These tables miss some clones; where compared with another copy, unresolved V genes account for less than half of the shortfall, and the remainder is unexplained. That table supplies the V and J calls and clone size; D and trimming were determined from the DNA. The sample table contains more than 300,000 clones; only one count was recorded for about 90% of them. The top ten constitute roughly 2% of the sample.

The data stem from a study of blood T cell repertoires in COVID-19 (dated by TCRdb to the early 2020s). About the study as a whole: Recovered participants in ImmuneRACE Cohort 3 were defined by two consecutive negative NP/OP PCR tests, clearance by a healthcare professional, or resolution of symptoms. Collaborator samples came from the United States, Italy and Spain and covered acute and convalescent phases of COVID-19. The material from the prospective study consisted of cDNA or gDNA derived from T cells, B-cell-depleted T cells, or PBMCs. Deeply sampled blood TCRbeta repertoires from subjects exposed to, actively infected with, or recovered from COVID-19 were included in the dataset. The repertoires were released in a freely available public database intended as a resource for research on the immune response to SARS-CoV-2. The samples were drawn from the first 160 participants of the ongoing ImmuneRACE study and from about 1,200 subjects provided by 6 global collaborators. Sample metadata almost always included a de-identified subject ID, COVID-19 status, age in years and sex. Where available, HLA class I and class II types were taken from metadata supplied by the sample provider and were not determined by assay-based typing.

The germline V gene (reference sequence) yields MNHEY for CDR1 and SMNVEV for CDR2. V gives up 3 bases and J gives up 7 bases, and the segment between their germline ends measures 12 bases. The CDR3 runs 14 amino acids, cysteine and phenylalanine included. Only CDR3 DNA is held: 42 bases, read in frame from base 1. Participants in the prospective study were enrolled through a virtual design, were aged about 18 to 90 years, and lived in roughly 24 United States geographic areas. In the prospective study, participants were assigned to cohorts based on the clinical history participants reported in a screening survey and a study questionnaire. Mobile phlebotomists in the prospective study collected whole blood, serum and a nasopharyngeal or oropharyngeal swab from every participant. Participants in the prospective study had the option to provide additional blood draws and questionnaires over a roughly 2-month period. Before DNA extraction, blood samples from the prospective study were shipped at room temperature or frozen.

Results and caveats for the whole study, not just this receptor: The quantity of clinical and demographic metadata differed by source and by participant and was supplied without curation.

Source material: PBMCs or T cells enriched from blood (not recorded which). The chain couples TRBV27 to TRBJ2-2; tentative D gene TRBD2, with 6 bases matching. The sequence was collected from a middle-aged man in a cohort exposed to, infected with or recovered from COVID-19 (not recorded which). The CDR3 protein is CASSFSGRGGELFF. The nucleotide sequence is TGTGCCAGCAGTTTTAGCGGAAGGGGCGGGGAGCTGTTTTTT.